The 10 T cell receptor beta chains reported below all come from one sample, sequenced in a study of tumor-infiltrating lymphocytes in primary liver carcinoma. The source material, roughly 18-32 mg of unsorted bulk tissue, was used to co-extract RNA and DNA. A constant-region primer primed TCR beta cDNA synthesis from about 0.55 ug of total RNA. Construction of TCR beta libraries relied on three successive nested multiplex PCR rounds employing slightly modified ARM-PCR. The study ran its first two PCR rounds for roughly 10 cycles each, using TRBV1-TRBV30 forward primers and a C-beta reverse primer. From the multiplex PCR reads, TCRdb called clonotypes with MiXCR, one entry per CDR3 protein. The sample consists of approximately 190,000 distinct CDR3 sequences, around four fifths of them appearing once. The sample was tumor tissue from primary liver carcinoma. The source of these receptors is a man aged 40-50 years with primary liver carcinoma and hepatitis B virus infection.

Note on this clonotype: Lacking the conserved final phenylalanine or tryptophan, this CDR3 likely reflects a read error. The chain has TRBV11-2 and TRBJ1-4, with TRBD1 matching over 11 bases. V trimming: 8 bases; J trimming: 8 bases; junction bases outside the gene matches: 7. Germline V gene lookup returns CDR1 SGHAT and CDR2 FQNNGV. The CDR3 is 14 residues long. As DNA, the CDR3 is TGTGCCAGCGACCTCGGACAGGGGGCGGAAAAACTGTTTTTA. This encodes CASDLGQGAEKLFL.

A note on this clonotype: As the CDR3 is not closed by the conserved phenylalanine or tryptophan, this likely results from a read error. The chain employs TRBV6-1 and TRBJ2-5; 11 bases fit TRBD2. Germline CDR1 reads MNHNS; CDR2 reads SASEGT. This CDR3 comprises 16 residues. Here the CDR3 DNA reads TGTGCGAGCAGTGAAACCCTAGCGGGAGGAGGAGAGACCCAGTACTTA. Its translation is CASSETLAGGGETQYL.

This clonotype has a count of ten or more. The genes are TRBV5-1 and TRBJ2-2, with 8 positions matching TRBD1. The germline V gene has CDR1 SGHRS and CDR2 YFSETQ. This CDR3 has 14 residues. Trimming removed 5 bases from V and 6 bases from J; junction bases left unmatched: 6. The CDR3 is CASREGTGAGELFF. CDR3 DNA: TGCGCCAGCAGGGAGGGGACAGGCGCCGGGGAGCTGTTTTTT.

Points on this clonotype: The junction departs from the called germline gene at one end, perhaps through a read error. This chain uses TRBV6-2 or TRBV6-3 with TRBJ2-1; D is uncertain. There are 15 residues in the CDR3. The germline gives CDR1 MNHEY, CDR2 SVGEGT. The CDR3 coding sequence is TGTGCCAGCGGCCGGAGTGGGCCCTCCAACAATGAGCAGTTATTC. Translating gives CASGRSGPSNNEQLF.

As to this clonotype: At one end the junction does not follow the germline gene, possibly because of a read error. The V call is TRBV11-1, the J call TRBJ1-6; no firm D call. CDR1 and CDR2 from the germline V gene are SGHAT and FQDESV (reference sequence). The length of the CDR3 is 13 residues. The CDR3, as DNA: TGTACCAGCAGCCAGACACCGGTTTCACCCCTCAACTTT. Protein sequence: CTSSQTPVSPLNF.

The count of this clonotype is one. Sequence at one end of the junction differs from germline and may be a read error. The chain combines TRBV7-8 with TRBJ2-4; tentatively, D is TRBD2 (6 bases). Germline V gene data show CDR1 as SGHVS and CDR2 as FQNEAQ. This CDR3 is built from 13 residues. The CDR3 loop reads CASSLTGENIQYF. The CDR3 DNA reads as TGTGCCAGCAGCTTAACGGGGGAGAACATTCAATACTTC.

Concerning this clonotype: Sequence at one end of the junction differs from germline and may be a read error. The chain uses TRBV11-3 and TRBJ2-1; TRBD2 is a possible D gene (6 bases). CDR1 is SGHNT, CDR2 YENEEA, per germline. The CDR3 totals 14 residues. CDR3 region: CASNLGGVNGEEFF. CDR3 DNA sequence: TGTGCCAGCAACTTGGGAGGTGTGAATGGTGAGGAGTTCTTC.

As for this clonotype: A junction boundary mismatches the germline segment, possibly from a read error. In DNA form, the CDR3 reads TGCAGTGCCACTCTAGCGGGAGTAGCAGATACGCATTATTTT. Translated, it gives CSATLAGVADTHYF. The chain links TRBV29-1 to TRBJ2-3, with 10 bases fitting TRBD2. Germline CDR1 is SQVTM and CDR2 is ANQGSEA. This CDR3 contains 14 residues.

As concerns this clonotype: The junction does not match germline at one end; this may be a read error. The J gene is TRBJ1-2, the V gene TRBV7-9; the D gene is possibly TRBD1 (5 bases). Germline values: CDR1 SEHNR, CDR2 FQNEAQ (reference sequence). The CDR3 loop spans 14 amino acids. Here the CDR3 DNA reads TGTCCCAGCATCACACCTGGGGGAGAGCTGGGCTACACCTTC. Translation gives CPSITPGGELGYTF. The full variable domain, in which reference TRBV7-9 and TRBJ1-2 provide the parts outside the CDR3, is DTGVSQNPRHKITKRGQNVTFRCDPISEHNRLYWYRQTLGQGPEFLTYFQNEAQLEKSRLLSDRFSAERPKGSFSTLEIQRTEQGDSAMYLCPSITPGGELGYTFGSGTRLTVV.

The count of this clonotype is one. Possible read error: a much larger clone is one base away. The J gene is TRBJ2-1, the V gene TRBV28; no firm D call. The CDR3 runs 13 residues. Germline-derived CDR1 and CDR2 are MDHEN and SYDVKM. CDR3 protein: CACRTQLDNEQFF. In DNA form, the CDR3 reads TGTGCCTGCAGGACGCAGCTGGACAATGAGCAGTTCTTC.